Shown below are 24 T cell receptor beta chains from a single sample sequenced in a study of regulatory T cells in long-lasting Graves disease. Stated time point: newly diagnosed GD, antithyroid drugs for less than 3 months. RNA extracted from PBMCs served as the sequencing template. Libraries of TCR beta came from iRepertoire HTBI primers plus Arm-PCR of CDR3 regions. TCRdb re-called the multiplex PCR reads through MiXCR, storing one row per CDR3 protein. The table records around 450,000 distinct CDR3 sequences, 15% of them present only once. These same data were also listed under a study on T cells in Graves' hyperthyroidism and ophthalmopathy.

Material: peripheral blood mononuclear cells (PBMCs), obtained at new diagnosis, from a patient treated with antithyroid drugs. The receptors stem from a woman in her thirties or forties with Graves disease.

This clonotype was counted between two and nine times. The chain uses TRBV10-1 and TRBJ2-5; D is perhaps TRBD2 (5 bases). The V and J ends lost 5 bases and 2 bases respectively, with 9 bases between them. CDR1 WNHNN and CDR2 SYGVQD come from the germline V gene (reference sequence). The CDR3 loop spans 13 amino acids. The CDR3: CASSQTTQETQYF. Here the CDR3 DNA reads TGCGCCAGCAGTCAGACTACGCAAGAGACCCAGTACTTC.

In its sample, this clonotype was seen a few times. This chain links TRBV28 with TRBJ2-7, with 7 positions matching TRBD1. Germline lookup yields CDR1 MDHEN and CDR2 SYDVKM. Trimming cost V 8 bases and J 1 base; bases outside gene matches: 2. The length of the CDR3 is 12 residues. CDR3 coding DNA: TGTGCCAGCTGGGACAGATCCTACGAGCAGTACTTC. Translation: CASWDRSYEQYF. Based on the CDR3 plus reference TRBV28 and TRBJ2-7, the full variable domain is DVKVTQSSRYLVKRTGEKVFLECVQDMDHENMFWYRQDPGLGLRLIYFSYDVKMKEKGDIPEGYSVSREKKERFSLILESASTNQTSMYLCASWDRSYEQYFGPGTRLTVT.

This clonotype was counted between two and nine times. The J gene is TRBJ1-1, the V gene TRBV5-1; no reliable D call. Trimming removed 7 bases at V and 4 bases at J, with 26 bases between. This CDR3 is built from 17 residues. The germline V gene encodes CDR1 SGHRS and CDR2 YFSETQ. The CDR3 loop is CASQRFSNPSRTTEAFF. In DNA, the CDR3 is TGCGCCAGCCAACGATTCTCAAACCCCTCCCGGACCACTGAAGCTTTCTTT.

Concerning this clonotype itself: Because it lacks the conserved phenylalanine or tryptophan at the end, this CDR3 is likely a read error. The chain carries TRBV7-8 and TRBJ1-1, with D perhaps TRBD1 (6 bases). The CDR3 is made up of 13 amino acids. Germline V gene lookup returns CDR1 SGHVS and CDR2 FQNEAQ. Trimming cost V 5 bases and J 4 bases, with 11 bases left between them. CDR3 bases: TGTGCCAGCAGCCCACAGGGATTCACTGAAGCTTTCTTA. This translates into CASSPQGFTEAFL.

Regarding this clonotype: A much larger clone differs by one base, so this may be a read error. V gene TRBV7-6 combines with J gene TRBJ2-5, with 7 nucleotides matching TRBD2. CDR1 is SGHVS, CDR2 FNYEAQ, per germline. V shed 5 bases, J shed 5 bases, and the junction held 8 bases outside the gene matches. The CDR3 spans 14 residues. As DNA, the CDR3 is TGTGCCAGCAGCCCTTGGGCGGGGGAGGAGACCCAGTACTTC. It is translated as CASSPWAGEETQYF.

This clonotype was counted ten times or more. The DNA for the CDR3 is TGTGCCAGCAGCCCCCCGCTAGCGGGACAAGAGACCCAGTACTTC. This encodes CASSPPLAGQETQYF. This rearrangement joins TRBV11-3 to TRBJ2-5; 9 bases match TRBD2. The J segment lost 2 bases and the V segment lost 5 bases, leaving 6 bases of the junction unmatched. Germline CDR1 and CDR2: SGHNT and YENEEA. This CDR3 is 15 amino acids long.

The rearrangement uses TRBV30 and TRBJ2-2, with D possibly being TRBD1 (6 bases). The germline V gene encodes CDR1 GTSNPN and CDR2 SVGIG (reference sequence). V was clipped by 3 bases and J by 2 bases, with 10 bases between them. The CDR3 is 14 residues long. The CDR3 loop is CAWSPDSNTGELFF. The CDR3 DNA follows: TGTGCCTGGAGCCCGGACAGTAACACCGGGGAGCTGTTTTTT. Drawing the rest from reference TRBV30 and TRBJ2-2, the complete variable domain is SQTIHQWPATLVQPVGSPLSLECTVEGTSNPNLYWYRQAAGRGLQLLFYSVGIGQISSEVPQNLSASRPQDRQFILSSKKLLLSDSGFYLCAWSPDSNTGELFFGEGSRLTVL.

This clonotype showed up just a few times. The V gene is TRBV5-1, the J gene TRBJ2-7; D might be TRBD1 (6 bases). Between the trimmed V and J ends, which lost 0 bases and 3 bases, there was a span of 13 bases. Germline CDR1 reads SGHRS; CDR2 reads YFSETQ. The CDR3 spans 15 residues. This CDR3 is CASSLGWDNNYEQYF. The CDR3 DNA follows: TGCGCCAGCAGCTTGGGATGGGACAACAACTACGAGCAGTACTTC. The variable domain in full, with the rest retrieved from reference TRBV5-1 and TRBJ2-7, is KAGVTQTPRYLIKTRGQQVTLSCSPISGHRSVSWYQQTPGQGLQFLFEYFSETQRNKGNFPGRFSGRQFSNSRSEMNVSTLELGDSALYLCASSLGWDNNYEQYFGPGTRLTVT.

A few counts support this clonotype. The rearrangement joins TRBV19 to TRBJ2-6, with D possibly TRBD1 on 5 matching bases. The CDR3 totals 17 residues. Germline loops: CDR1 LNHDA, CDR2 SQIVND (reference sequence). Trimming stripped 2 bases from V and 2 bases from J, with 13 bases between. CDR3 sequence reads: CASSIPITGPGANVLTF. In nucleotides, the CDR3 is TGTGCCAGTAGTATACCTATAACAGGTCCTGGGGCCAACGTCCTGACTTTC.

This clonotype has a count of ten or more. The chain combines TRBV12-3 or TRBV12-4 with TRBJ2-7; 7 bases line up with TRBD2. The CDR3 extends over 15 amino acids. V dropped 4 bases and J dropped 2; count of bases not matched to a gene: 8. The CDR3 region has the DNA TGTGCCAGCAGTTCGACTAGCCGTTCCCCCTACGAGCAGTACTTC. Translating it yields CASSSTSRSPYEQYF.

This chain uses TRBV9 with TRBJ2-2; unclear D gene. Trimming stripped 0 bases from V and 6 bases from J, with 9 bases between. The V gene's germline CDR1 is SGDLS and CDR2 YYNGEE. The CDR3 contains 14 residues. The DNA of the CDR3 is TGTGCCAGCAGCGTAGTTCTTGGGGCCGGGGAGCTGTTTTTT. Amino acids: CASSVVLGAGELFF.

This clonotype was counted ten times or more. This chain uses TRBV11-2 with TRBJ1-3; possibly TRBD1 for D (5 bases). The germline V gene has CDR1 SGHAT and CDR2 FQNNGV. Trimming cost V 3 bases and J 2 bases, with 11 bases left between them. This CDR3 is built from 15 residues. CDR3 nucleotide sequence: TGTGCCAGCAGCTTCGGGGGGTATGCTGGAAACACCATATATTTT. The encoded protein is CASSFGGYAGNTIYF. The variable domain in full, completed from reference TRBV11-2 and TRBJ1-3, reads EAGVAQSPRYKIIEKRQSVAFWCNPISGHATLYWYQQILGQGPKLLIQFQNNGVVDDSQLPKDRFSAERLKGVDSTLKIQPAKLEDSAVYLCASSFGGYAGNTIYFGEGSWLTVV.

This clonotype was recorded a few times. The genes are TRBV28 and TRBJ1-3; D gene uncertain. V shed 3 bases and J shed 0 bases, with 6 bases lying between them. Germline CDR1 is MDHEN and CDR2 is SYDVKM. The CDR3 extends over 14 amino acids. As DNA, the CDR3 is TGTGCCAGCAGTTTTTCAGCCTCTGGAAACACCATATATTTT. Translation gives CASSFSASGNTIYF.

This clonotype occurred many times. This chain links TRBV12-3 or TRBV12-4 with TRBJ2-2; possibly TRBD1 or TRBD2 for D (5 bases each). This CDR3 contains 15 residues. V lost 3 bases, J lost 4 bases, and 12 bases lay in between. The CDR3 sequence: CASSLGRERTGELFF. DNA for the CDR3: TGTGCCAGCAGTTTGGGCAGGGAGCGCACCGGGGAGCTGTTTTTT.

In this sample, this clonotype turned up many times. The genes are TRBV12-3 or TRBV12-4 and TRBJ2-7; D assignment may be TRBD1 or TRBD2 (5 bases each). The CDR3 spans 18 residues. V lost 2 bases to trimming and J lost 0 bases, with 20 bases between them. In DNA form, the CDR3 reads TGTGCCAGCAGTTTAAAGATCAACGGGACGGCGAGCTCCTACGAGCAGTACTTC. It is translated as CASSLKINGTASSYEQYF.

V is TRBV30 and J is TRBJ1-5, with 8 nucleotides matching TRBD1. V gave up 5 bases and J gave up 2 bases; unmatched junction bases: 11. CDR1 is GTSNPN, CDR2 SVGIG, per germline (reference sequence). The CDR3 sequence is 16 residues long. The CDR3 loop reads CAWSMTGDWGNQPQHF. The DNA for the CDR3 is TGTGCCTGGTCTATGACAGGGGATTGGGGCAATCAGCCCCAGCATTTT.

The CDR3 DNA sequence: TGCGCCAGCAGCCCAGGAAGGGGGCAAAGGAACACTGAAGCTTTCTTT. This gives the protein CASSPGRGQRNTEAFF. The V and J genes are TRBV4-3 and TRBJ1-1; 7 bases are shared with TRBD1. Looked up from germline, CDR1 is LGHNA and CDR2 is YSLEER. V dropped 4 bases and J dropped 1; count of bases not matched to a gene: 9. This CDR3 is built from 16 residues.

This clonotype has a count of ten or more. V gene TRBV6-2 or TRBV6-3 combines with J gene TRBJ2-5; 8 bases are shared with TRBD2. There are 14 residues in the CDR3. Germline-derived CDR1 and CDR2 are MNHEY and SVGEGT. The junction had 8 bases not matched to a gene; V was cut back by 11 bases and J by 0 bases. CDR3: CACAQRENQETQYF. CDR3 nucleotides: TGTGCCTGCGCCCAGCGGGAGAACCAAGAGACCCAGTACTTC.

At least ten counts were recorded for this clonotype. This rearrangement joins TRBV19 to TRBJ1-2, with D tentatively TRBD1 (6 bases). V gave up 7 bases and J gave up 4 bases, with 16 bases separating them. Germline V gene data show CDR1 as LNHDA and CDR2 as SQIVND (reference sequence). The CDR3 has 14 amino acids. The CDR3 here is CASTPRDNPYGYTF. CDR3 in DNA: TGTGCCAGTACCCCAAGGGACAACCCCTATGGCTACACCTTC. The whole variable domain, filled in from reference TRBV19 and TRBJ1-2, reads DGGITQSPKYLFRKEGQNVTLSCEQNLNHDAMYWYRQDPGQGLRLIYYSQIVNDFQKGDIAEGYSVSREKKESFPLTVTSAQKNPTAFYLCASTPRDNPYGYTFGSGTRLTVV.

CDR3 region: CASSLSSGFNYGYTF. CDR3 coding DNA: TGTGCCAGCAGCTTATCTTCTGGCTTCAACTATGGCTACACCTTC. The V call is TRBV11-3, the J call TRBJ1-2; D not resolved. The CDR3 is made up of 15 amino acids. Germline CDR1 reads SGHNT; CDR2 reads YENEEA. V was clipped by 2 bases and J by 2 bases, with 12 bases between them.

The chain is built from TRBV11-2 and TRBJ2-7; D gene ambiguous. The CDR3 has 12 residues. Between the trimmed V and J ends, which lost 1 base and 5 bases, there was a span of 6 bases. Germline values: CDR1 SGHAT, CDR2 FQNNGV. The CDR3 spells CASSLVLHEQYF. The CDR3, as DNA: TGTGCCAGCAGCTTAGTCCTTCACGAGCAGTACTTC.

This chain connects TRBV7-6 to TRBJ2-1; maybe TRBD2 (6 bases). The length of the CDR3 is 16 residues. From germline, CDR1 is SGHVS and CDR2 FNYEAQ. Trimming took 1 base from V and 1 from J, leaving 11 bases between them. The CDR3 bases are TGTGCCAGCAGCTTAGGACGGGAGTCATCCTACAATGAGCAGTTCTTC. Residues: CASSLGRESSYNEQFF.

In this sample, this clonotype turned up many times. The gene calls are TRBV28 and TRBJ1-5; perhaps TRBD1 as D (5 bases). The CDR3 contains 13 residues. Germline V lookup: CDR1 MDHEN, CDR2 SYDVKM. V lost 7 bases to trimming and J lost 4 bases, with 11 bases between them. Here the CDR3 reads CASTWTPNQPQHF. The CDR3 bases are TGTGCCAGCACTTGGACACCTAATCAGCCCCAGCATTTT.

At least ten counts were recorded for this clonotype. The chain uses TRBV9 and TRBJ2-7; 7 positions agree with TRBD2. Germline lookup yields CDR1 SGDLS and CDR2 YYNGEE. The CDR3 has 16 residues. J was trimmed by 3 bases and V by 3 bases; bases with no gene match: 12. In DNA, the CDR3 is TGTGCCAGCAGCGCGAGTCTGGGGGGGAGCCTCTACGAGCAGTACTTC. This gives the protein CASSASLGGSLYEQYF. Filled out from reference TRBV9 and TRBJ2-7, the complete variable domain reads DSGVTQTPKHLITATGQRVTLRCSPRSGDLSVYWYQQSLDQGLQFLIQYYNGEERAKGNILERFSAQQFPDLHSELNLSSLELGDSALYFCASSASLGGSLYEQYFGPGTRLTVT.